Listed below are T cell receptor beta chains from one sample, sequenced in a study of blood T cell repertoires in COVID-19. TCRdb's copy holds only in-frame clones and misses some; the assay was immunoSEQ multiplex PCR. Of some 250,000 clones in the sample, roughly 88% were seen once. The sequencing input was peripheral blood. Receptors were obtained from a woman younger than 45 with acute or convalescent COVID-19. Each CDR3 is given with its conserved first and last residue. D genes are given only for firm matches. Size tells how often a clone was seen (once, few, many) or the class of an expanded clone, and some rows leave it out.

V gene,D gene,clone size,J gene,CDR3 protein,CDR3 DNA
TRBV6-5,TRBD2,NA,TRBJ2-7,CASSYSTTSGSYEQYF,TGTGCCAGCAGTTACTCCACGACTAGCGGGTCCTACGAGCAGTACTTC
TRBV10-2,NA,NA,TRBJ2-3,CASSESGPDTDTQYF,TGCGCCAGCAGTGAGTCGGGCCCAGACACAGATACGCAGTATTTT
TRBV23-1,NA,NA,TRBJ2-5,CASSQSPLALQETQYF,TGCGCCAGCAGTCAATCCCCCCTAGCACTCCAAGAGACCCAGTACTTC
TRBV2,TRBD1,NA,TRBJ2-1,CASSPPGQDYNEQFF,TGTGCCAGCAGCCCCCCGGGACAGGATTACAATGAGCAGTTCTTC
TRBV11-3,TRBD2,NA,TRBJ2-5,CASSQNLMGLAGTETQYF,TGTGCCAGCAGCCAAAATTTGATGGGACTAGCGGGAACAGAGACCCAGTACTTC
TRBV6-1,TRBD2,NA,TRBJ2-3,CASSEGGGFSSGYTDTQYF,TGTGCCAGCAGTGAAGGGGGGGGGTTTTCTAGCGGGTACACAGATACGCAGTATTTT
TRBV30,TRBD2,NA,TRBJ2-5,CAWSGTSGTEILKTQYF,TGTGCCTGGAGTGGGACTAGCGGGACCGAGATTCTAAAGACCCAGTACTTC
TRBV5-6,NA,NA,TRBJ1-2,CASKAREGNYGYTF,TGTGCCAGCAAGGCCCGTGAGGGAAACTATGGCTACACCTTC
TRBV18,TRBD1,NA,TRBJ2-1,CASSPFVGQGTDEQFF,TGTGCCAGCTCACCATTCGTCGGACAGGGTACTGATGAGCAGTTCTTC
TRBV6-4,TRBD2,NA,TRBJ2-5,CASSETAGEGETQYF,TGTGCCAGCAGTGAAACGGCGGGAGAGGGGGAGACCCAGTACTTC
TRBV13,TRBD1,NA,TRBJ1-1,CASSPWDRGNTEAFF,TGTGCCAGCAGCCCGTGGGACAGGGGAAACACTGAAGCTTTCTTT
TRBV12-3/TRBV12-4,TRBD1,NA,TRBJ2-7,CASSSTSGTGRHF,TGTGCCAGCAGTTCGACCTCCGGGACAGGGCGTCACTTC
TRBV4-3,NA,NA,TRBJ2-1,CASSQDAAIGEQFF,TGCGCCAGCAGCCAAGATGCGGCAATCGGTGAGCAGTTCTTC
TRBV5-4,NA,NA,TRBJ2-7,CASSDRKSSYEQYF,TGTGCCAGCAGCGACAGAAAGAGCTCCTACGAGCAGTACTTC
TRBV28,TRBD1,few,TRBJ1-1,CASSLSRGTEAFF,TGTGCCAGCAGTTTAAGCAGGGGGACTGAAGCTTTCTTT
TRBV6-6,NA,NA,TRBJ1-5,CASSRRTSTGIVNQPQHF,TGTGCCAGCAGTCGACGGACATCCACAGGGATTGTCAATCAGCCCCAGCATTTT
TRBV5-1,NA,NA,TRBJ2-2,CASSLGVMDYRTGELFF,TGCGCCAGCAGCTTAGGTGTAATGGACTACCGCACCGGGGAGCTGTTTTTT
TRBV5-1,NA,NA,TRBJ1-3,CASSLGRASGNTIYF,TGCGCCAGCAGCTTGGGCAGGGCCTCTGGAAACACCATATATTTT
TRBV4-3,TRBD2,NA,TRBJ2-3,CASSQDPPPAGGRTDTQYF,TGCGCCAGCAGCCAAGATCCCCCACCAGCGGGAGGGCGCACAGATACGCAGTATTTT
TRBV4-1,TRBD2,once,TRBJ2-7,CASSQELAGGSYEQYF,TGCGCCAGCAGCCAAGAGCTAGCGGGAGGCTCCTACGAGCAGTACTTC
TRBV5-1,TRBD2,NA,TRBJ2-2,CASSLGGGGTGELFF,TGCGCCAGCAGCTTGGGCGGGGGAGGCACCGGGGAGCTGTTTTTT
TRBV6-5,TRBD1,few,TRBJ1-6,CASRGQGVNSPLHF,TGTGCCAGCAGGGGACAGGGAGTAAATTCACCCCTCCACTTT
TRBV6-2/TRBV6-3,TRBD2,once,TRBJ2-3,CASSYWAGEPDTQYF,TGTGCCAGCAGTTATTGGGCGGGGGAGCCAGATACGCAGTATTTT